This TCR beta chain was retrieved from a study of shared clonotypes between healthy human individuals. The data were produced by immunoSEQ multiplex PCR, yet TCRdb's version contains in-frame clones alone and is incomplete. The sample holds 450,000 to 500,000 clones, approximately 81% seen once. Trimming removed 7 bases at V and 8 bases at J, with 8 bases between. The CDR3 is 10 residues long. Germline V CDR1 and CDR2: SNHLY, FYNNEI. This receptor was identified in a woman aged 40 to 50 in good health. Some clones in this sample may be carry-over from other donors' samples. The chain uses TRBV2 and TRBJ1-2; the D is unclear. The sequenced sample was PBMCs. The CDR3 loop is CASTERGYTF. In DNA form, the CDR3 reads TGTGCCAGCACCGAACGGGGCTACACCTTC.